Following are 3 T cell receptor beta chains from one sample sequenced in a study of shared clonotypes between healthy human individuals. TCRdb's copy holds only in-frame clones and misses some; the assay was immunoSEQ multiplex PCR. Among more than 500,000 clones, roughly 95% were seen once, and the ten largest hold approximately 0.11%. Terminally differentiated effector memory CD45RA+ cells were excluded by CCR7 positive selection of CD45RO-negative cells. Sequencing was performed on naive CD8+ T cells sorted from blood. Source of these receptors: a woman under 40 in good health.

V gene TRBV27 combines with J gene TRBJ2-7; 10 bases are shared with TRBD1. The CDR3 is 14 residues long. Looked up from germline, CDR1 is MNHEY and CDR2 is SMNVEV (reference sequence). Trimming removed 10 bases from V and 5 bases from J; junction bases left unmatched: 11. CDR3 bases: TGTGCCACGTATTCCGGGACAGGGGTCCACGAGCAGTACTTC. Amino acid sequence: CATYSGTGVHEQYF.

The chain joins TRBV7-6 to TRBJ1-1; D may be TRBD1 (5 bases). The CDR3 length is 14 residues. The V and J ends lost 2 bases and 4 bases respectively, with 11 bases between them. Germline CDR1 reads SGHVS; CDR2 reads FNYEAQ. CDR3 sequence reads: CASSLQGEGTEAFF. The CDR3 DNA is TGTGCCAGCAGCTTACAGGGTGAGGGCACTGAAGCTTTCTTT. The full variable domain, in which reference TRBV7-6 and TRBJ1-1 provide the parts outside the CDR3, is GAGVSQSPRYKVTKRGQDVALRCDPISGHVSLYWYRQALGQGPEFLTYFNYEAQQDKSGLPNDRFSAERPEGSISTLTIQRTEQRDSAMYRCASSLQGEGTEAFFGQGTRLTVV.

CDR3 bases: TGTGCCAGCAGTTTTGGTGAGGGCAAGTCGAACACTGAAGCTTTCTTT. Protein: CASSFGEGKSNTEAFF. The chain carries TRBV6-5 and TRBJ1-1; no clear D. Trimming shortened V by 4 bases and J by 1 base, and 16 bases separated the two germline ends. The CDR3 runs to 16 residues. Germline V lookup: CDR1 MNHEY, CDR2 SVGAGI.